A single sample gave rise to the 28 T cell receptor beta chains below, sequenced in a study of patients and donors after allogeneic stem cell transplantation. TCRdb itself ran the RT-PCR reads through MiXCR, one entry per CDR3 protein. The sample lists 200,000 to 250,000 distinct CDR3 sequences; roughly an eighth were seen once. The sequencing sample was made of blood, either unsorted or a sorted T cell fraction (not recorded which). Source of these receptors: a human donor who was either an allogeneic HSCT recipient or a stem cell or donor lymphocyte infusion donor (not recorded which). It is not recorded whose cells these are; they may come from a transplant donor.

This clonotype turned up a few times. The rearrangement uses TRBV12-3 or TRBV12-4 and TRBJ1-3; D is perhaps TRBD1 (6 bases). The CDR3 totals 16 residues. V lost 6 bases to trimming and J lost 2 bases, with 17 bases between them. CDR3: CASRDSSNSAGNTIYF. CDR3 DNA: TGTGCCAGCAGGGACAGCTCCAACTCCGCTGGAAACACCATATATTTT.

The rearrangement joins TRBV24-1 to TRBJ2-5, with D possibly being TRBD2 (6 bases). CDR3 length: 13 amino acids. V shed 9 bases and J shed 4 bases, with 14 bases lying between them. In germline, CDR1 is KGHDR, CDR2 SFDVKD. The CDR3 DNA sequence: TGTGCCACCGCACTGCGGGAAGGAGAGACCCAGTACTTC. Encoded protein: CATALREGETQYF.

Here the CDR3 DNA reads TGTGCCAGCAGCTTAATAACAGGGACCTACGAGCAGTACTTC. Translating gives CASSLITGTYEQYF. The chain joins TRBV7-3 to TRBJ2-7; D possibly corresponds to TRBD1 (6 bases). V was clipped by 1 base and J by 2 bases, with 9 bases between them. This CDR3 contains 14 residues. The germline CDR1 and CDR2 sequences are SGHTA and FQGTGA.

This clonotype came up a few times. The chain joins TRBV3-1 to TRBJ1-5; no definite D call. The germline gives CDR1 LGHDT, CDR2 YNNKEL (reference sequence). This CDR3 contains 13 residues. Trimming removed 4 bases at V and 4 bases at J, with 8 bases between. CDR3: CASSLRVNQPQHF. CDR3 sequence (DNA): TGTGCCAGCAGCCTTCGGGTAAATCAGCCCCAGCATTTT.

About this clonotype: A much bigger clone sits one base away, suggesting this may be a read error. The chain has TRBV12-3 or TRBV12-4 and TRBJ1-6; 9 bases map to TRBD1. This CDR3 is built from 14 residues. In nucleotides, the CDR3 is TGTGCCAGCAGTTTAGACAGGGGGCATTCACCCTTCCACTTT. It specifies CASSLDRGHSPFHF.

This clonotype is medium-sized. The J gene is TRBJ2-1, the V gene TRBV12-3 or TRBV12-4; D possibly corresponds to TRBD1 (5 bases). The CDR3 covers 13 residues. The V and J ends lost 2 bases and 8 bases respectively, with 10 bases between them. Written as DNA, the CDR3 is TGTGCCAGCAGTTTACAGGGTTCCGATGAGCAGTTCTTC. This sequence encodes CASSLQGSDEQFF.

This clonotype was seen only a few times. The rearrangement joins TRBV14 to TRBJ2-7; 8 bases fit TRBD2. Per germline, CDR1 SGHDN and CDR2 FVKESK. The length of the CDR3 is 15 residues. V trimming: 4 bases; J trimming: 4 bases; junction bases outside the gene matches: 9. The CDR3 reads CASSPAGAQEYEQYF. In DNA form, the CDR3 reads TGTGCCAGCAGCCCAGCGGGGGCCCAGGAATACGAGCAGTACTTC. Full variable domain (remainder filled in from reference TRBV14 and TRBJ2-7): EAGVTQFPSHSVIEKGQTVTLRCDPISGHDNLYWYRRVMGKEIKFLLHFVKESKQDESGMPNNRFLAERTGGTYSTLKVQPAELEDSGVYFCASSPAGAQEYEQYFGPGTRLTVT.

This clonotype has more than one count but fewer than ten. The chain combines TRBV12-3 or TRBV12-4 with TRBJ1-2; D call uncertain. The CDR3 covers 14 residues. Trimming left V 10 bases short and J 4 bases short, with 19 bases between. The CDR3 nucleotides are TGTGCCACCAAAAGAGGAGGGAACCTCTATGGCTACACCTTC. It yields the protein CATKRGGNLYGYTF.

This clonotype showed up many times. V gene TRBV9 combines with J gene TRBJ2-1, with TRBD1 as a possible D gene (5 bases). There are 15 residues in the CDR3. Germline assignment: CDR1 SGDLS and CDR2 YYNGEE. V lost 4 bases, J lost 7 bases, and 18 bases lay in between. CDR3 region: CASSTQKGHRNEQFF. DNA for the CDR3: TGTGCCAGCAGCACTCAAAAGGGGCATCGGAATGAGCAGTTCTTC.

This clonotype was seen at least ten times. CDR3 residues: CASGPASGMEDDEQYF. CDR3 DNA: TGTGCCAGCGGTCCCGCCTCCGGCATGGAGGACGACGAGCAGTACTTC. The V gene is TRBV27, the J gene TRBJ2-7; tentatively, D is TRBD2 (5 bases). V was clipped by 8 bases and J by 5 bases, with 25 bases between them. CDR3 length: 16 residues. The germline gives CDR1 MNHEY, CDR2 SMNVEV (reference sequence).

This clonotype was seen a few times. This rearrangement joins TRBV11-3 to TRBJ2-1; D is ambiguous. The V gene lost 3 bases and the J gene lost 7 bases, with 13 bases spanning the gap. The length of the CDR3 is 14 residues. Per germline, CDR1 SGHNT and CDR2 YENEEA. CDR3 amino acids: CASSLSPLRNEQFF. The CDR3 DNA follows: TGTGCCAGCAGCTTGTCCCCGTTACGAAATGAGCAGTTCTTC.

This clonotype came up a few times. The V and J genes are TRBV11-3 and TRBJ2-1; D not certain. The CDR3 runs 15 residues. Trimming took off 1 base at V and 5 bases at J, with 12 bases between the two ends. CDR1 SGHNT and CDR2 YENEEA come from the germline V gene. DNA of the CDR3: TGTGCCAGCAGCTTAGGAGGCGTAGGGCACAATGAGCAGTTCTTC. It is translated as CASSLGGVGHNEQFF.

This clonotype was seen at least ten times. CDR3 in DNA: TGTGCCAGCAGAAACCGGGACTTATCTGGGGCCAACGTCCTGACTTTC. This encodes CASRNRDLSGANVLTF. V usage is TRBV6-1 and J usage is TRBJ2-6, with D perhaps matching TRBD2 (6 bases). CDR3 length equals 16 residues. Trimming cost V 6 bases and J 1 base, with 13 bases left between them. Germline V gene data show CDR1 as MNHNS and CDR2 as SASEGT.

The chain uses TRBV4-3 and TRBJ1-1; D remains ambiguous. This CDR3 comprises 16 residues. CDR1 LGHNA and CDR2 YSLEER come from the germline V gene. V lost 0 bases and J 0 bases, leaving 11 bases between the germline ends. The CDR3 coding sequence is TGCGCCAGCAGCCAAGATGACGGCAGCTTGAACACTGAAGCTTTCTTT. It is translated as CASSQDDGSLNTEAFF.

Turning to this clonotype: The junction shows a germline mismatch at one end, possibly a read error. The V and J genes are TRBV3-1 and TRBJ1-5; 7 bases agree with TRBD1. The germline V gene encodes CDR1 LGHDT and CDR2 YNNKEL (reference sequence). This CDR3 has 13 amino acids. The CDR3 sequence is CASSQDLGQPRHF. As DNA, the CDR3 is TGTGCCAGCAGCCAAGATTTGGGACAGCCCCGGCATTTT. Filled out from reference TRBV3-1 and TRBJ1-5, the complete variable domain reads DTAVSQTPKYLVTQMGNDKSIKCEQNLGHDTMYWYKQDSKKFLKIMFSYNNKELIINETVPNRFSPKSPDKAHLNLHINSLELGDSAVYFCASSQDLGQPRHFGDGTRLSIL.

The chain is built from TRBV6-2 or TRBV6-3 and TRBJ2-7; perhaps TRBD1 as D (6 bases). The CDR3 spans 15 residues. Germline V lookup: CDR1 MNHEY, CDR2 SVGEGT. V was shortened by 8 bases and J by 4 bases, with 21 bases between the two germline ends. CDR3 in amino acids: CASRTGHSQAYEQYF. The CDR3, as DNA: TGTGCCAGCCGGACGGGACACAGTCAGGCTTACGAGCAGTACTTC.

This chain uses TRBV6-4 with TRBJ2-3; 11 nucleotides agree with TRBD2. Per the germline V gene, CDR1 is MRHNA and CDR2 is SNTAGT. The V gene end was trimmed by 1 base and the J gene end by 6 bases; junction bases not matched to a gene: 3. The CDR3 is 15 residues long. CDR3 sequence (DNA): TGTGCCAGCAGTGACTTAGCGGGGGGGCTGGATACGCAGTATTTT. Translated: CASSDLAGGLDTQYF.

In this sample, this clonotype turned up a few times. CDR3: CASSLDRPTDTQYF. The CDR3 nucleotides are TGTGCCAGCAGTCTCGACAGGCCCACAGATACGCAGTATTTT. The chain recombines TRBV12-3 or TRBV12-4 with TRBJ2-3, with D possibly being TRBD1 (6 bases). V was trimmed by 5 bases and J by 2 bases, leaving 11 bases between them. CDR3 length equals 14 residues.

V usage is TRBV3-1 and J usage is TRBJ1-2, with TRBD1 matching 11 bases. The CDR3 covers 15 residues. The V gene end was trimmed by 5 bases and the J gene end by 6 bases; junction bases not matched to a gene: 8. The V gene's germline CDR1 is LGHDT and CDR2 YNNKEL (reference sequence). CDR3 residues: CASSWTGGGINGYTF. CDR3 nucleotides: TGTGCCAGCAGCTGGACAGGGGGCGGTATCAATGGCTACACCTTC.

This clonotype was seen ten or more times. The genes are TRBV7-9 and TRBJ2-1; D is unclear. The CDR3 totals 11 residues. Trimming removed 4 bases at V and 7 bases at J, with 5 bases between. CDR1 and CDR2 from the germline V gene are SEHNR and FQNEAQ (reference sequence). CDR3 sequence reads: CASSSENEQFF. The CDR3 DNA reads TGTGCCAGCAGCTCCGAAAATGAGCAGTTCTTC.

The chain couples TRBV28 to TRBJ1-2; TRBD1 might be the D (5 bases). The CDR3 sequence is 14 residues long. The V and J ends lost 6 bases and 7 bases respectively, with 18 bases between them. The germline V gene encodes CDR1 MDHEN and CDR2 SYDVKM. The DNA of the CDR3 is TGTGCCAGCAGAGAAGGGGCGAGGGTAGGTGGCTACACCTTC. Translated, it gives CASREGARVGGYTF.

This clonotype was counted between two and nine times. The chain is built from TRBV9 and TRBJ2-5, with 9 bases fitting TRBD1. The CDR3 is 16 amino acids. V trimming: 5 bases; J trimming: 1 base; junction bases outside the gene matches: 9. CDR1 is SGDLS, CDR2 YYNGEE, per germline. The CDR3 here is CASSVQGQGVQETQYF. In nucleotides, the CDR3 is TGTGCCAGCAGTGTACAGGGACAGGGAGTCCAAGAGACCCAGTACTTC.

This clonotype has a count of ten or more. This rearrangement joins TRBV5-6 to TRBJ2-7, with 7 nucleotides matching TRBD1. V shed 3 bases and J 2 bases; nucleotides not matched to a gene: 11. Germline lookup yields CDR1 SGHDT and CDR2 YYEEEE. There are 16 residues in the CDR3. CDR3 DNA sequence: TGTGCCAGCAGCTCCGGGACAGCCCGGGTAGCCTACGAGCAGTACTTC. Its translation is CASSSGTARVAYEQYF.

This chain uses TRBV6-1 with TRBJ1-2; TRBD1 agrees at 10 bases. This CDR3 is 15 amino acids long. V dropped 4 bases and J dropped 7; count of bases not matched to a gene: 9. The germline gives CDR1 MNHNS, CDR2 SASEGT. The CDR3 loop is CASSGRDRGHTGYTF. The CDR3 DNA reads TGTGCCAGCAGTGGCCGGGACAGGGGCCATACTGGCTACACCTTC.

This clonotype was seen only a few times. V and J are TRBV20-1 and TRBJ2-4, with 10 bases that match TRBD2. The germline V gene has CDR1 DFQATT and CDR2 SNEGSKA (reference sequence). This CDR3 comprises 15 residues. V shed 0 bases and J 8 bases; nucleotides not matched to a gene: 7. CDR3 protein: CSARDSSGGADIQYF. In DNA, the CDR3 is TGCAGTGCTAGAGACTCCAGCGGGGGGGCAGACATTCAGTACTTC.

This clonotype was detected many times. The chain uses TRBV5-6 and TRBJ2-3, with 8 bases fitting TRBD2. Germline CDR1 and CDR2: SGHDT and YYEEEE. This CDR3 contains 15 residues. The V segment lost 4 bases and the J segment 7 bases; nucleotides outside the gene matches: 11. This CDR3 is CASSLGGSGGNTQYF. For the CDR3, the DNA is TGTGCCAGCAGCCTCGGTGGGAGCGGGGGAAATACGCAGTATTTT. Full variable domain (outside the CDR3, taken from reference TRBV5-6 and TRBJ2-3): DAGVTQSPTHLIKTRGQQVTLRCSPKSGHDTVSWYQQALGQGPQFIFQYYEEEERQRGNFPDRFSGHQFPNYSSELNVNALLLGDSALYLCASSLGGSGGNTQYFGPGTRLTVL.

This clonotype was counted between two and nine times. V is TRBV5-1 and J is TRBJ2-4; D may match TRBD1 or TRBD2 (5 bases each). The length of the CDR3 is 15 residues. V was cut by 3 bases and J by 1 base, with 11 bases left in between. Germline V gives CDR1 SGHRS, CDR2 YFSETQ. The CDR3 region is CASSSAWGAKNIQYF. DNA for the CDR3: TGCGCCAGCAGCTCGGCGTGGGGGGCCAAAAACATTCAGTACTTC. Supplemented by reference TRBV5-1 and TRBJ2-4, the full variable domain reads KAGVTQTPRYLIKTRGQQVTLSCSPISGHRSVSWYQQTPGQGLQFLFEYFSETQRNKGNFPGRFSGRQFSNSRSEMNVSTLELGDSALYLCASSSAWGAKNIQYFGAGTRLSVL.

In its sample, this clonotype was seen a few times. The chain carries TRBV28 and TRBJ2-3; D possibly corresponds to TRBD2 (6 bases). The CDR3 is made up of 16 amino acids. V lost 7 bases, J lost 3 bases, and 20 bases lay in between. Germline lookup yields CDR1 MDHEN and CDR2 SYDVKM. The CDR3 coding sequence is TGTGCCAGCAACCCCGGCGGGATGTTAGTGACAGATACGCAGTATTTT. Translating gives CASNPGGMLVTDTQYF.